Given below is one TCR beta chain in context. The target antigen is unknown. The repertoire was sequenced with immunoSEQ multiplex PCR; TCRdb's copy has only in-frame clones and lacks some. Seen here are about 100,000 clones, about 94% observed once, and the top ten hold more than 2%. The data stem from a study of T cell responses to AZD1222 COVID-19 vaccine. Turning to the study itself: Samples with a second dose at about 4 or about 12 weeks were pooled together.

The ends were cut back, 2 bases at V and 6 bases at J, with 5 bases in the middle. The length of the CDR3 is 12 residues. Germline loops: CDR1 SNHLY, CDR2 FYNNEI. The study, taken as a whole, reports: Just five or six AZD1222 recipients were seropositive at baseline. Two AZD1222 doses significantly raised spike-specific TCR breadth and depth over controls. Within unmutated variant regions lay the reported targets of nearly half of spike-specific TCRs.

Sequencing was performed on peripheral blood, taken on day 0 of AZD1222 vaccination. This sequence was found in an adult in good health. The genes are TRBV2 and TRBJ2-1; D remains ambiguous. CDR3 nucleotides: TGTGCCAGCAGTGAACTTATCAATGAGCAGTTCTTC. Protein sequence: CASSELINEQFF. Looking up the rest from reference TRBV2 and TRBJ2-1 gives the full variable domain: EPEVTQTPSHQVTQMGQEVILRCVPISNHLYFYWYRQILGQKVEFLVSFYNNEISEKSEIFDDQFSVERPDGSNFTLKIRSTKLEDSAMYFCASSELINEQFFGPGTRLTVL.